This T cell receptor beta chain was recovered during a study of regulatory T cells in long-lasting Graves disease. This clonotype showed up many times. Its antigen is not identified. Study-wide results and caveats: New patients shared about a thousand public clonotypes, fewer than the approximately 2,500 shared by persistent patients. Investigators studied peripheral blood only, not thyroid tissue.

Time point given: newly diagnosed GD, antithyroid drugs for less than 3 months. RNA isolated from PBMCs was used to make the TCR library. Nine milliliters of peripheral blood went into EDTA tubes. CDR3 length: 14 residues. Trimming removed 4 bases at V and 5 bases at J, with 15 bases between. In germline, CDR1 is SGHRS, CDR2 YFSETQ. Combining iRepertoire HTBI primers with Arm-PCR of CDR3 regions, the authors built TCR beta libraries. One entry per CDR3 protein, called by TCRdb with MiXCR from the multiplex PCR reads. The sample includes around 250,000 distinct CDR3 sequences, 18% seen only once; the top ten take 14%. The same specimen was also included in a second study, on T cells in Graves' hyperthyroidism and ophthalmopathy.

The chain carries TRBV5-1 and TRBJ2-5; D possibly corresponds to TRBD1 (7 bases). The sequence was collected from a woman in her twenties or thirties with Graves disease. This material consisted of peripheral blood mononuclear cells (PBMCs), taken at new diagnosis, from a patient treated with antithyroid drugs. The CDR3 DNA sequence: TGCGCCAGCAGCCTCGGGCCAGGGGGGGAGACCCAGTACTTC. It codes for CASSLGPGGETQYF.